The next 14 T cell receptor beta chains were all read from a single sample in a study of Tregs in tolerant kidney transplant recipients. Clones were read by immunoSEQ multiplex PCR, and TCRdb kept only the in-frame ones, dropping some. The data contain some 90,000 clones, around 94% of them seen just once; the ten biggest clones take up roughly 5%. Sequenced: CD8+ T cells from blood. Receptors originate from a human donor in good health.

This clone was observed a single time. The CDR3, as DNA: TGTGCCAGCAGCTCTGGACTAGCTCTTTCCTACGAGCAGTACTTC. This gives the protein CASSSGLALSYEQYF. The chain joins TRBV13 to TRBJ2-7; TRBD2 matches at 8 bases. V shed 4 bases, J shed 1 base, and the junction held 6 bases outside the gene matches. This CDR3 is built from 15 residues. The germline gives CDR1 PRHDT, CDR2 FYEKMQ (reference sequence).

The chain has TRBV4-1 and TRBJ1-6; D is unclear. The CDR3 length is 14 residues. Germline lookup yields CDR1 MGHRA and CDR2 YSYEKL. Between the trimmed V and J ends, which lost 5 bases and 8 bases, there was a span of 13 bases. The DNA for the CDR3 is TGCGCCAGCAGCGAGCCCGTGAAGGATTCACCCCTCCACTTT. Protein product: CASSEPVKDSPLHF.

In its sample, this clone was seen once. The chain has TRBV5-5 and TRBJ2-1; 11 bases are a match to TRBD2. J lost 3 bases, V lost 3 bases, and 8 bases had no gene match. Germline V lookup: CDR1 SGHKS, CDR2 YYEKEE (reference sequence). The CDR3 sequence is 17 residues long. CDR3 sequence (DNA): TGTGCCAGCAGCTCCACTAGCGGGGGTTCCCACTACAATGAGCAGTTCTTC. It encodes CASSSTSGGSHYNEQFF. Full variable domain (rest looked up from reference TRBV5-5 and TRBJ2-1): DAGVTQSPTHLIKTRGQQVTLRCSPISGHKSVSWYQQVLGQGPQFIFQYYEKEERGRGNFPDRFSARQFPNYSSELNVNALLLGDSALYLCASSSTSGGSHYNEQFFGPGTRLTVL.

The J gene is TRBJ1-5, the V gene TRBV6-5; D unresolved. CDR3 length equals 14 residues. The ends were cut back, 5 bases at V and 2 bases at J, with 10 bases in the middle. Germline CDR1 is MNHEY and CDR2 is SVGAGI. This chain's CDR3 is CASSPGLGNQPQHF. CDR3 DNA: TGTGCCAGCAGTCCGGGGTTGGGCAATCAGCCCCAGCATTTT.

The genes are TRBV27 and TRBJ2-3, with 10 bases identical to TRBD2. Germline CDR1 is MNHEY and CDR2 is SMNVEV (reference sequence). CDR3 size: 17 residues. V was pared by 2 bases and J by 4 bases, with 9 bases of the junction left unmatched. This chain's CDR3 is CASSLNPGLASADTQYF. For the CDR3, the DNA is TGTGCCAGCAGTTTAAATCCGGGACTAGCGAGTGCAGATACGCAGTATTTT.

In this sample, this clone turned up once. The V gene is TRBV18, the J gene TRBJ1-2; TRBD1 aligns across 9 bases. The V segment lost 3 bases and the J segment 1 base; nucleotides outside the gene matches: 3. Germline CDR1 reads KGHSH; CDR2 reads LQKENI. This CDR3 region has 15 residues. Here the CDR3 DNA reads TGTGCCAGCTCACCGGGACAGGGAAGTAACTATGGCTACACCTTC. The encoded protein is CASSPGQGSNYGYTF.

This clone was observed a few times. This chain joins TRBV10-3 and TRBJ1-5; D remains unclear. Trimming took off 0 bases at V and 3 bases at J, with 6 bases between the two ends. Germline loops: CDR1 ENHRY, CDR2 SYGVKD. The CDR3 is 14 residues long. DNA for the CDR3: TGTGCCATCAGTGAGTCGGGCACCAATCAGCCCCAGCATTTT. Translated, it gives CAISESGTNQPQHF.

This chain links TRBV2 with TRBJ2-1, with a tentative D call TRBD2 (6 bases). Germline lookup yields CDR1 SNHLY and CDR2 FYNNEI. This CDR3 region has 13 residues. Trimming left V 6 bases short and J 13 bases short, with 19 bases between. In nucleotides, the CDR3 is TGTGCCAGCAGGGTATTTAGCGGACGTGGACAGTTCTTC. It codes for CASRVFSGRGQFF.

The chain combines TRBV13 with TRBJ2-4; 7 bases match TRBD2. J gave up 0 bases and V 4 bases, and 12 bases lay outside the gene matches. The CDR3 is made up of 18 amino acids. Germline V gene sequence: CDR1 PRHDT, CDR2 FYEKMQ (reference sequence). CDR3 in DNA: TGTGCCAGCAGCTCCCAACCCGGGCTAGCGGTAGCCAAAAACATTCAGTACTTC. This translates into CASSSQPGLAVAKNIQYF.

This chain links TRBV27 with TRBJ2-7, with D maybe TRBD1 (6 bases). Germline assignment: CDR1 MNHEY and CDR2 SMNVEV (reference sequence). The CDR3 has 16 amino acids. Trimming removed 0 bases at V and 2 bases at J, with 14 bases between. CDR3 in amino acids: CASSLSPTGTTYEQYF. The CDR3 bases are TGTGCCAGCAGTTTATCTCCGACAGGAACTACCTACGAGCAGTACTTC.

The gene calls are TRBV5-5 and TRBJ2-7, with unresolved D. V lost 2 bases and J 0 bases, leaving 3 bases between the germline ends. CDR3 size: 12 residues. The germline gives CDR1 SGHKS, CDR2 YYEKEE (reference sequence). In DNA form, the CDR3 reads TGTGCCAGCAGCTTATCCTCCTACGAGCAGTACTTC. Translated: CASSLSSYEQYF.

The chain employs TRBV9 and TRBJ1-1; 9 nucleotides line up with TRBD1. From germline, CDR1 is SGDLS and CDR2 YYNGEE. The CDR3 is 18 residues long. J lost 0 bases, V lost 1 base, and 10 bases had no gene match. CDR3 sequence: CASSVSAGTGRVNTEAFF. CDR3 in DNA: TGTGCCAGCAGCGTATCCGCCGGGACAGGGAGGGTGAACACTGAAGCTTTCTTT.

The rearrangement links TRBV4-1 to TRBJ2-3, with 10 bases identical to TRBD2. This CDR3 has 18 residues. The ends lost 0 bases at V and 4 bases at J; junction bases unmatched: 10. Germline V gives CDR1 MGHRA, CDR2 YSYEKL. The CDR3 spells CASSQDPSGGLGPDTQYF. CDR3 sequence (DNA): TGCGCCAGCAGCCAAGATCCTAGCGGGGGTTTGGGCCCAGATACGCAGTATTTT.

This rearrangement joins TRBV30 to TRBJ1-2; D is uncertain. The ends were cut back, 0 bases at V and 8 bases at J, with 13 bases in the middle. There are 13 residues in the CDR3. From germline, CDR1 is GTSNPN and CDR2 SVGIG (reference sequence). Here the CDR3 DNA reads TGTGCCTGGAGTGTCTGGGGTGCTAGCGGCTACACCTTC. Its protein product is CAWSVWGASGYTF.